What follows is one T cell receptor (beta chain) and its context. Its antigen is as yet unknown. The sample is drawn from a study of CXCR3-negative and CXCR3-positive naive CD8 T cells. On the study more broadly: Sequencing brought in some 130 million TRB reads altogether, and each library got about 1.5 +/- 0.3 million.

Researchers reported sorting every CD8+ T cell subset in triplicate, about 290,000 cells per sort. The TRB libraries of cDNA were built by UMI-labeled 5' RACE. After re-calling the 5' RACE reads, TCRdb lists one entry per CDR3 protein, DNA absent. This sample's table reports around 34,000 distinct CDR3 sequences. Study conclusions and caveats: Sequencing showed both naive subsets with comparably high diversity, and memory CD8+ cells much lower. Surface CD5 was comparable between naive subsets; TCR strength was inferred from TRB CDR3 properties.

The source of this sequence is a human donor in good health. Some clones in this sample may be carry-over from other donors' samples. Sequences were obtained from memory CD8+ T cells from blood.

This CDR3 reads CSARPVDYGYTF. The chain recombines TRBV20-1 with TRBJ1-2. Germline V gene lookup returns CDR1 DFQATT and CDR2 SNEGSKA (reference sequence). The CDR3 has 12 residues.